This T cell receptor (beta chain) is from a study of T cell responses to AZD1222 COVID-19 vaccine. Study overall: Analysis merged second doses at about 4 or about 12 weeks.

Data came from immunoSEQ multiplex PCR; TCRdb stores just in-frame clones and leaves some out. The sample lists under 200,000 clones; approximately 91% were seen once. For this clone: Its cognate antigen is unknown.

The CDR3 contains 14 residues. V was pared by 7 bases and J by 8 bases, with 11 bases of the junction left unmatched. The V gene's germline CDR1 is SNHLY and CDR2 FYNNEI. Study results and limitations: Donors, mostly white British, included more females; clonal diversity was possibly underestimated. With dominance at 160-218 and 743-854, vaccine-associated CD4 TCRs spanned spike.

The receptor was isolated from an adult in good health. This chain joins TRBV2 and TRBJ1-2; 9 bases are a match to TRBD1. Sample: peripheral blood, taken on day 0 of AZD1222 vaccination. CDR3 nucleotide sequence: TGTGCCAGCAAAAACAGGGGGCTGGTGGGAGGCTACACCTTC. Encoded protein: CASKNRGLVGGYTF.